A single sample gave rise to the 32 T cell receptor beta chains below, sequenced in a study of memory CD8 T cells in hepatitis C reinfection. Generated by immunoSEQ multiplex PCR, the TCRdb table keeps only in-frame clones and is missing some. This table holds under 60,000 clones, roughly nine tenths found once. Sample time point: pre-reinfection, 55 to 20 weeks before reinfection detection. TCR sequencing was done directly ex vivo on sorted cells, without expansion in vitro. Sequencing was done on a sample of naive CD8+ T cells sorted from blood. Every receptor here comes from a man younger than 35 with hepatitis C virus infection.

The chain employs TRBV6-5 and TRBJ1-1; tentative D call: TRBD1 (6 bases). Germline assignment: CDR1 MNHEY and CDR2 SVGAGI. This CDR3 comprises 13 residues. Trimming removed 6 bases at V and 1 base at J, with 9 bases between. This CDR3 reads CASRPDRNTEAFF. CDR3 nucleotides: TGTGCCAGCAGACCGGACAGGAACACTGAAGCTTTCTTT.

This chain uses TRBV6-5 with TRBJ1-2, with a tentative D call TRBD1 (6 bases). CDR3 length: 13 amino acids. Trimming pared 6 bases from V and 2 bases from J, leaving 10 bases between. Germline V gene lookup returns CDR1 MNHEY and CDR2 SVGAGI. The CDR3 is CASSLQGNYGYTF. CDR3 in DNA: TGTGCCAGCAGCTTACAGGGCAACTATGGCTACACCTTC.

This chain joins TRBV27 and TRBJ1-6; TRBD1 agrees at 8 bases. Germline lookup yields CDR1 MNHEY and CDR2 SMNVEV (reference sequence). This CDR3 spans 17 amino acids. J was trimmed by 1 base and V by 2 bases; bases with no gene match: 4. The CDR3 region has the DNA TGTGCCAGCAGTTTACTGACAGGGGAGTCCTATAATTCACCCCTCCACTTT. Translated, it gives CASSLLTGESYNSPLHF.

The rearrangement joins TRBV19 to TRBJ2-2; 12 bases match TRBD1. V lost 8 bases and J lost 7; bases outside the gene matches: 5. This CDR3 is built from 14 residues. Germline V gene sequence: CDR1 LNHDA, CDR2 SQIVND (reference sequence). The CDR3, as DNA: TGTGCCAGTGTGGGACAGGGGGCCGGCGGGGAGCTGTTTTTT. Translation: CASVGQGAGGELFF. Supplemented by reference TRBV19 and TRBJ2-2, the full variable domain reads DGGITQSPKYLFRKEGQNVTLSCEQNLNHDAMYWYRQDPGQGLRLIYYSQIVNDFQKGDIAEGYSVSREKKESFPLTVTSAQKNPTAFYLCASVGQGAGGELFFGEGSRLTVL.

J is TRBJ2-1 and V is TRBV5-1; 11 bases agree with TRBD1. Germline V CDR1 and CDR2: SGHRS, YFSETQ. Losses at the gene ends were 4 bases for V and 4 bases for J; bases not matched to a gene: 10. The CDR3 covers 17 residues. The CDR3 sequence: CASSVPGGTGGYNEQFF. In DNA, the CDR3 is TGCGCCAGCAGCGTTCCTGGGGGGACAGGGGGTTACAATGAGCAGTTCTTC.

This chain uses TRBV7-9 with TRBJ2-1; possibly TRBD2 for D (7 bases). V was clipped by 1 base and J by 6 bases, with 13 bases between them. Germline lookup yields CDR1 SEHNR and CDR2 FQNEAQ (reference sequence). The CDR3 has 15 amino acids. The CDR3 DNA is TGTGCCAGCAGCTTAGAGGGGGGAGGGGTCAATGAGCAGTTCTTC. Its translation is CASSLEGGGVNEQFF.

The genes are TRBV19 and TRBJ1-1; TRBD1 might be the D (5 bases). Germline lookup yields CDR1 LNHDA and CDR2 SQIVND (reference sequence). V lost 6 bases to trimming and J lost 0 bases, with 8 bases between them. This CDR3 has 13 residues. CDR3 in DNA: TGTGCCAGTAGCACGGGGGTGAACACTGAAGCTTTCTTT. Its translation: CASSTGVNTEAFF. Filled out from reference TRBV19 and TRBJ1-1, the complete variable domain reads DGGITQSPKYLFRKEGQNVTLSCEQNLNHDAMYWYRQDPGQGLRLIYYSQIVNDFQKGDIAEGYSVSREKKESFPLTVTSAQKNPTAFYLCASSTGVNTEAFFGQGTRLTVV.

This sequence joins TRBV25-1 and TRBJ2-7; 9 nucleotides agree with TRBD1. The CDR3 length is 15 residues. CDR1 and CDR2 from the germline V gene are MGHDK and SYGVNS. Losses at the gene ends were 4 bases for V and 2 bases for J; bases not matched to a gene: 6. In DNA form, the CDR3 reads TGTGCCAGCAGTGCAAATCGGGACAGGGCCTACGAGCAGTACTTC. This codes for CASSANRDRAYEQYF.

This chain connects TRBV6-5 to TRBJ2-3, with 9 bases identical to TRBD1. The germline CDR1 and CDR2 sequences are MNHEY and SVGAGI. This CDR3 has 14 residues. J was trimmed by 3 bases and V by 8 bases; bases with no gene match: 6. CDR3: CASRQGGFTDTQYF. DNA for the CDR3: TGTGCCAGCCGACAGGGGGGTTTTACAGATACGCAGTATTTT.

The V and J genes are TRBV27 and TRBJ1-5; D gene uncertain. Germline lookup yields CDR1 MNHEY and CDR2 SMNVEV (reference sequence). This CDR3 has 14 residues. V dropped 2 bases and J dropped 4 bases, with 9 bases sitting between them. CDR3 nucleotide sequence: TGTGCCAGCAGTTTACTCCCCCAGAATCAGCCCCAGCATTTT. Protein product: CASSLLPQNQPQHF.

CDR3 region: CASSINRGTGELFF. The CDR3 region has the DNA TGTGCCAGTAGTATAAACAGGGGAACCGGGGAGCTGTTTTTT. V and J are TRBV19 and TRBJ2-2, with 7 bases identical to TRBD1. The V gene's germline CDR1 is LNHDA and CDR2 SQIVND (reference sequence). The CDR3 runs to 14 residues. V lost 2 bases to trimming and J lost 5 bases; unmatched junction nucleotides: 2. Combining the CDR3 with reference TRBV19 and TRBJ2-2 gives the whole variable domain DGGITQSPKYLFRKEGQNVTLSCEQNLNHDAMYWYRQDPGQGLRLIYYSQIVNDFQKGDIAEGYSVSREKKESFPLTVTSAQKNPTAFYLCASSINRGTGELFFGEGSRLTVL.

Concerning this clone: Other DNA sequences of this sample code for an identical CDR3. This chain links TRBV20-1 with TRBJ1-2; no firm D call. In germline, CDR1 is DFQATT, CDR2 SNEGSKA (reference sequence). The CDR3 is 11 amino acids. V dropped 5 bases and J dropped 8 bases, with 12 bases sitting between them. CDR3 sequence (DNA): TGCAGTGCTCCTCACACGGGAGGCTACACCTTC. This codes for CSAPHTGGYTF.

The chain is built from TRBV4-3 and TRBJ2-7, with D possibly TRBD2 on 6 matching bases. Germline V gene lookup returns CDR1 LGHNA and CDR2 YSLEER. Trimming left V 2 bases short and J 6 bases short, with 26 bases between. This CDR3 has 18 amino acids. CDR3 protein: CASSQILGRGDISCEQYV. In DNA, the CDR3 is TGCGCCAGCAGCCAAATCCTCGGTCGCGGGGATATCTCGTGCGAGCAGTACGTC.

The chain employs TRBV7-9 and TRBJ2-3, with 7 bases aligning to TRBD1. Germline trimming cut 5 bases from V and 4 bases from J; bases unmatched to any gene: 3. CDR3 length: 13 amino acids. Germline V gene sequence: CDR1 SEHNR, CDR2 FQNEAQ (reference sequence). The CDR3 nucleotides are TGTGCCAGCAGCCCCAGGGGGTCAGATACGCAGTATTTT. It translates to CASSPRGSDTQYF.

This clone has just a few counts. The chain is built from TRBV2 and TRBJ2-7, with TRBD2 identical over 7 bases. The CDR3 sequence is 14 residues long. In germline, CDR1 is SNHLY, CDR2 FYNNEI. V trimming: 8 bases; J trimming: 2 bases; junction bases outside the gene matches: 9. CDR3 loop: CASGGGESTYEQYF. For the CDR3, the DNA is TGTGCCAGCGGGGGAGGGGAATCGACCTACGAGCAGTACTTC. Full variable domain (missing parts from reference TRBV2 and TRBJ2-7): EPEVTQTPSHQVTQMGQEVILRCVPISNHLYFYWYRQILGQKVEFLVSFYNNEISEKSEIFDDQFSVERPDGSNFTLKIRSTKLEDSAMYFCASGGGESTYEQYFGPGTRLTVT.

The chain joins TRBV7-9 to TRBJ2-1; D is perhaps TRBD1 (5 bases). V was shortened by 1 base and J by 9 bases, with 16 bases between the two germline ends. The CDR3 sequence is 15 residues long. CDR1 and CDR2 (germline): SEHNR, FQNEAQ (reference sequence). The CDR3 region has the DNA TGTGCCAGCAGCTTAGTGGGGCAGGGATCGAGTGAGCAGTTCTTC. Protein sequence: CASSLVGQGSSEQFF.

The chain uses TRBV6-5 and TRBJ1-4; weak D call: TRBD1 (6 bases). There are 14 residues in the CDR3. V lost 6 bases to trimming and J lost 0 bases, with 8 bases between them. CDR1 is MNHEY and CDR2 is SVGAGI in the germline V gene. The CDR3 loop is CASRTGATNEKLFF. The CDR3 nucleotides are TGTGCCAGCAGGACAGGTGCAACTAATGAAAAACTGTTTTTT.

CDR3 nucleotide sequence: TGTGCCAGCACCCCAGGTAGAGGGACTGAAGCTTTCTTT. It is translated as CASTPGRGTEAFF. This sequence joins TRBV7-9 and TRBJ1-1; D is undetermined. Per the germline V gene, CDR1 is SEHNR and CDR2 is FQNEAQ (reference sequence). V lost 7 bases to trimming and J lost 5 bases, with 14 bases between them. The CDR3 is 13 amino acids.

The chain employs TRBV29-1 and TRBJ2-2; the D gene is possibly TRBD1 (5 bases). Trimming stripped 7 bases from V and 5 bases from J, with 11 bases between. Germline V CDR1 and CDR2: SQVTM, ANQGSEA. The CDR3 has 12 residues. CDR3 loop: CSAPSGTGELFF. The CDR3 DNA is TGCAGCGCCCCTTCAGGGACCGGGGAGCTGTTTTTT.

J is TRBJ1-1 and V is TRBV30; D uncertain. The CDR3 spans 13 residues. V was cut by 1 base and J by 5 bases, with 11 bases left in between. Germline V gene lookup returns CDR1 GTSNPN and CDR2 SVGIG (reference sequence). Here the CDR3 reads CAWSAGRGTEAFF. CDR3 nucleotide sequence: TGTGCCTGGAGTGCTGGCCGGGGAACTGAAGCTTTCTTT.

The genes are TRBV5-4 and TRBJ2-7; TRBD2 matches at 11 bases. The V segment lost 3 bases and the J segment 3 bases; nucleotides outside the gene matches: 5. CDR1 and CDR2 (germline): SGHNT, YYREEE (reference sequence). The CDR3 extends over 15 amino acids. The CDR3 DNA reads TGTGCCAGCAGCTGGGGACTAGCGGACAACTACGAGCAGTACTTC. Translation gives CASSWGLADNYEQYF. Full variable domain (remainder filled in from reference TRBV5-4 and TRBJ2-7): ETGVTQSPTHLIKTRGQQVTLRCSSQSGHNTVSWYQQALGQGPQFIFQYYREEENGRGNFPPRFSGLQFPNYSSELNVNALELDDSALYLCASSWGLADNYEQYFGPGTRLTVT.

This rearrangement joins TRBV7-8 to TRBJ2-3, with D perhaps matching TRBD2 (5 bases). The germline CDR1 and CDR2 sequences are SGHVS and FQNEAQ. The V gene lost 0 bases and the J gene lost 3 bases, with 7 bases spanning the gap. The CDR3 has 14 residues. The CDR3 DNA sequence: TGTGCCAGCAGCTTAGCGGGCGGGACAGATACGCAGTATTTT. Its protein product is CASSLAGGTDTQYF.

This clone showed up just a few times. The V call is TRBV5-1, the J call TRBJ1-1; the D gene is possibly TRBD1 (5 bases). The CDR3 is 15 residues long. The germline gives CDR1 SGHRS, CDR2 YFSETQ. V was shortened by 0 bases and J by 6 bases, with 15 bases between the two germline ends. The CDR3 here is CASSLVEGPAAEAFF. The CDR3 nucleotides are TGCGCCAGCAGCTTGGTGGAGGGGCCGGCCGCTGAAGCTTTCTTT. The full variable domain, with the rest looked up from reference TRBV5-1 and TRBJ1-1, is KAGVTQTPRYLIKTRGQQVTLSCSPISGHRSVSWYQQTPGQGLQFLFEYFSETQRNKGNFPGRFSGRQFSNSRSEMNVSTLELGDSALYLCASSLVEGPAAEAFFGQGTRLTVV.

V usage is TRBV7-6 and J usage is TRBJ2-2; D possibly corresponds to TRBD2 (7 bases). The V and J ends lost 4 bases and 0 bases respectively, with 12 bases between them. The CDR3 spans 16 residues. Germline V CDR1 and CDR2: SGHVS, FNYEAQ. The CDR3 region is CASSSKGGANTGELFF. CDR3 nucleotide sequence: TGTGCCAGCAGCTCTAAGGGGGGGGCGAACACCGGGGAGCTGTTTTTT.

The gene calls are TRBV7-9 and TRBJ2-2; TRBD2 aligns across 11 bases. This CDR3 region has 17 residues. Losses at the gene ends were 2 bases for V and 0 bases for J; bases not matched to a gene: 2. Per the germline V gene, CDR1 is SEHNR and CDR2 is FQNEAQ (reference sequence). Here the CDR3 reads CASSLYSGGANTGELFF. The DNA for the CDR3 is TGTGCCAGCAGCTTATATAGCGGGGGGGCGAACACCGGGGAGCTGTTTTTT.

The chain carries TRBV4-2 and TRBJ2-1, with D possibly TRBD2 on 6 matching bases. V dropped 0 bases and J dropped 2 bases, with 11 bases sitting between them. CDR3 length: 16 amino acids. The germline V gene encodes CDR1 LGHNA and CDR2 YNFKEQ. The CDR3 bases are TGTGCCAGCAGCCAAGAACCGGGACTCCCCTACAATGAGCAGTTCTTC. It is translated as CASSQEPGLPYNEQFF.

The chain recombines TRBV30 with TRBJ1-1, with D tentatively TRBD1 (6 bases). This CDR3 region has 14 residues. Per germline, CDR1 GTSNPN and CDR2 SVGIG (reference sequence). Trimming took 0 bases from V and 0 from J, leaving 8 bases between them. The CDR3 region is CAWSVDRMNTEAFF. CDR3 DNA: TGTGCCTGGAGTGTTGACAGGATGAACACTGAAGCTTTCTTT.

CDR3 DNA sequence: TGTGCCAGCAGCTTAGGACATTATGGCTACGAGCAGTACGTC. Its translation: CASSLGHYGYEQYV. The chain carries TRBV11-2 and TRBJ2-7; D is ambiguous. This CDR3 comprises 14 residues. V was trimmed by 1 base and J by 3 bases, leaving 10 bases between them. From germline, CDR1 is SGHAT and CDR2 FQNNGV.

The rearrangement uses TRBV5-6 and TRBJ1-1, with D possibly TRBD1 on 6 matching bases. Trimming removed 1 base from V and 3 bases from J, with 7 bases in between. The CDR3 covers 13 residues. Germline CDR1 and CDR2: SGHDT and YYEEEE. In DNA, the CDR3 is TGTGCCAGCAGCTTGTGGGGGCACACTGAAGCTTTCTTT. Protein: CASSLWGHTEAFF.

The chain couples TRBV6-1 to TRBJ2-4, with D hard to call. This CDR3 comprises 12 residues. V lost 3 bases, J lost 6 bases, and 6 bases lay in between. Germline lookup yields CDR1 MNHNS and CDR2 SASEGT. In nucleotides, the CDR3 is TGTGCCAGCAGTGATTTCATAAACATTCAGTACTTC. This encodes CASSDFINIQYF.

The chain recombines TRBV5-6 with TRBJ2-3; 14 bases are a match to TRBD2. CDR1 is SGHDT, CDR2 YYEEEE, per germline. The CDR3 is 19 residues long. With 4 bases clipped from V and 0 bases from J, the junction kept 10 bases outside the gene matches. CDR3 coding DNA: TGTGCCAGCAGCAAAGGACTAGCGGGAGGACTAACTAGCACAGATACGCAGTATTTT. It specifies CASSKGLAGGLTSTDTQYF.

The chain uses TRBV29-1 and TRBJ2-3; D might be TRBD2 (5 bases). The CDR3 length is 13 residues. Trimming shortened V by 3 bases and J by 4 bases, and 11 bases separated the two germline ends. The V gene's germline CDR1 is SQVTM and CDR2 ANQGSEA. DNA of the CDR3: TGCAGCGTTGATTTTCGGGATTCAGATACGCAGTATTTT. Its translation is CSVDFRDSDTQYF.